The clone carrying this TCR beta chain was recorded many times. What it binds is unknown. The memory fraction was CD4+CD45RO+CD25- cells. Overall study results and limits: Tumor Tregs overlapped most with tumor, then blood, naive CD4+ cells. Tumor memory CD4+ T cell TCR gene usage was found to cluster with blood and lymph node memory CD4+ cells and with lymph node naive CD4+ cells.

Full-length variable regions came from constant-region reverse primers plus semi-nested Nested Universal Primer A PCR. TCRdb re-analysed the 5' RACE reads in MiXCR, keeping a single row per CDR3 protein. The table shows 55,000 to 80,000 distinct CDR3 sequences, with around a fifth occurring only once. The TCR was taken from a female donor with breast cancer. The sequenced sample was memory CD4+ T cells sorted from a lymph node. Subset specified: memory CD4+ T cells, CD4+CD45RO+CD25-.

The CDR3 region is CASSVGSETQYF. CDR3 in DNA: TGTGCCAGCAGCGTAGGAAGTGAGACCCAGTACTTC. This chain links TRBV9 with TRBJ2-5; D is unclear. From germline, CDR1 is SGDLS and CDR2 YYNGEE. This CDR3 has 12 residues. The V end lost 0 bases, the J end lost 5 bases, and 5 bases lay between the germline ends.